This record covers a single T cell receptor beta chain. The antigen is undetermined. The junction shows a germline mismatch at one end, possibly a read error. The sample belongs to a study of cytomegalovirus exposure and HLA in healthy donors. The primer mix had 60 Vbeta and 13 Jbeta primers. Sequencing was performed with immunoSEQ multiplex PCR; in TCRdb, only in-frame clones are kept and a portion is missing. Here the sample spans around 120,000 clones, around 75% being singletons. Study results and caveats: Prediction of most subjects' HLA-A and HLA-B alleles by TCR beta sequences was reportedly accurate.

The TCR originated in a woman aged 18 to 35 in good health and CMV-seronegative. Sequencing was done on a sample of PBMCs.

The CDR3 DNA is TGTGCCAGCAGTCGGGGGACCCAAGAGGCCCAGTACTTC. It yields the protein CASSRGTQEAQYF. The chain couples TRBV6-6 to TRBJ2-5; D is perhaps TRBD2 (6 bases). In germline, CDR1 is MNHNY, CDR2 SVGAGI (reference sequence). This CDR3 region has 13 residues.